The sequence of this TCR beta chain was determined in a study of blood T cell repertoires in COVID-19. Study summary: Samples representing acute and convalescent COVID-19 were sourced from the United States, Italy and Spain. PBMCs, B-cell-depleted T cells, or T cells provided the cDNA or gDNA that made up the material.

Repertoires were generated with immunoSEQ multiplex PCR, while TCRdb's copy carries only in-frame clones and drops some. Here the sample spans roughly 100,000 clones, approximately 84% being singletons. The CDR3 totals 16 residues. Trimming pared 1 base from V and 1 base from J, leaving 13 bases between. Germline V gives CDR1 LNHNV, CDR2 YYDKDF (reference sequence). This clone turned up a few times. The chain joins TRBV15 to TRBJ1-2, with D tentatively TRBD1 (5 bases). Sequencing was carried out using peripheral blood. The sequence came from a human donor in a cohort sampled during active COVID-19. CDR3 DNA sequence: TGTGCCACCAGCAGAGGGGGGGACGGATATAACTATGGCTACACCTTC. Its protein is CATSRGGDGYNYGYTF.